This TCR beta chain comes out of a study of glioma-infiltrating T cells. Whole-study results and caveats: Above-expected tissue-blood divergence occurred in all gliomas, most in low-grade ones.

Using RNA template, CDR3s of TCR alpha and beta were amplified with iRepertoire arm-PCR. One entry per CDR3 protein, called by TCRdb with MiXCR from the multiplex PCR reads. Altogether approximately 100,000 distinct CDR3 sequences are present, about 30% being singletons, with the ten largest covering less than 55%. Note on this clonotype: Its antigen is currently unknown. Since a much larger clone is just one base distant, this may be a read error.

This CDR3 region has 13 residues. The germline V gene has CDR1 MNHNS and CDR2 SASEGT. The sample was glioma tissue, nonneoplastic brain tissue, or PBMCs (not recorded which). The TCR sequence derives from a human donor with low-grade glioma or glioblastoma, undergoing nonglioma brain surgery, or in good health (not recorded which). This chain links TRBV6-1 with TRBJ1-3; D gene uncertain. CDR3 sequence (DNA): TGTGCCAGCAGTGAGGGCTCTGGAAACACCATACATTTT. This sequence encodes CASSEGSGNTIHF.